What follows are 23 T cell receptor beta chains derived from one specimen sequenced in a study of CD8 T cells in ankylosing spondylitis. Notes on the study in general: One TCR beta motif, made up of several highly homologous variants, appeared characteristic of ankylosing spondylitis blood.

Antigens of these TCRs are unknown. Via MiXCR, TCRdb re-called the 5' RACE reads, giving one row per CDR3 protein. The table has 450,000 to 550,000 distinct CDR3 sequences, less than 6% seen once. The sample comprised blood, either unsorted or a sorted T cell fraction (not recorded which). Receptors were obtained from a male donor with ankylosing spondylitis.

This clonotype was found a few times. The chain carries TRBV5-5 and TRBJ1-1; TRBD1 is a possible D gene (6 bases). CDR3 size: 17 residues. Trimming left V 3 bases short and J 4 bases short, with 22 bases between. Germline V gene sequence: CDR1 SGHKS, CDR2 YYEKEE (reference sequence). The DNA for the CDR3 is TGTGCCAGCAGCTATCAACAGGGCGTGGGCCGGGGCACTGAAGCTTTCTTT. This translates into CASSYQQGVGRGTEAFF.

This clonotype was counted at least ten times. This sequence joins TRBV12-3 or TRBV12-4 and TRBJ2-1; 7 bases match TRBD1. V gave up 5 bases and J gave up 6 bases; unmatched junction bases: 4. The CDR3 totals 13 residues. In nucleotides, the CDR3 is TGTGCCAGCAGTATAACAGGGGTCAATGAGCAGTTCTTC. Its translation is CASSITGVNEQFF.

This clonotype was recorded many times. The chain couples TRBV28 to TRBJ2-7; D unresolved. Trimming left V 6 bases short and J 2 bases short, with 17 bases between. This CDR3 is built from 15 residues. Per germline, CDR1 MDHEN and CDR2 SYDVKM. CDR3: CASSPNRSYTYEQYF. The CDR3 DNA reads as TGTGCCAGCAGCCCCAACAGATCATATACCTACGAGCAGTACTTC.

The V and J genes are TRBV6-5 and TRBJ2-7; D possibly corresponds to TRBD2 (6 bases). V dropped 5 bases and J dropped 3 bases, with 20 bases sitting between them. Germline V gene sequence: CDR1 MNHEY, CDR2 SVGAGI. This CDR3 is 16 amino acids long. The CDR3 is CASSRGTGEFLYEQYF. Here the CDR3 DNA reads TGTGCCAGCAGTAGGGGAACGGGAGAATTTCTCTACGAGCAGTACTTC.

This clonotype was seen ten or more times. This sequence joins TRBV20-1 and TRBJ2-7, with D perhaps TRBD1 (6 bases). This CDR3 has 12 residues. The germline CDR1 and CDR2 sequences are DFQATT and SNEGSKA (reference sequence). V gave up 4 bases and J gave up 1 base, with 8 bases separating them. The CDR3 coding sequence is TGCAGTGCTATTACAGGGTCCTACGAGCAGTACTTC. It is translated as CSAITGSYEQYF.

This clonotype was observed at least ten times. The chain combines TRBV6-2 or TRBV6-3 with TRBJ1-4; no firm D call. With 6 bases removed from V and 7 bases from J, the gap between germline ends came to 21 bases. The CDR3 is 16 residues long. Per germline, CDR1 MNHEY and CDR2 SVGEGT. CDR3 residues: CASSPPLSRYREKLFF. Written as DNA, the CDR3 is TGTGCCAGCAGCCCGCCGTTGAGTCGCTATCGTGAAAAACTGTTTTTT.

This clonotype showed up many times. The V call is TRBV9, the J call TRBJ2-5; TRBD1 matches at 8 bases. Germline-derived CDR1 and CDR2 are SGDLS and YYNGEE. This CDR3 spans 15 amino acids. V dropped 0 bases and J dropped 4; count of bases not matched to a gene: 5. The CDR3 sequence: CASSVGTGGPETQYF. The CDR3 DNA follows: TGTGCCAGCAGCGTAGGTACAGGGGGTCCAGAGACCCAGTACTTC.

This clonotype has only a few counts. The rearrangement uses TRBV4-3 and TRBJ1-1, with a weak D call TRBD1 (6 bases). Trimming took 1 base from V and 11 from J, leaving 14 bases between them. The CDR3 length is 13 residues. Germline V gene data show CDR1 as LGHNA and CDR2 as YSLEER. CDR3 in amino acids: CASSQVPGQGAFF. CDR3 in DNA: TGCGCCAGCAGCCAAGTGCCGGGCCAGGGGGCTTTCTTT.

There are many counts of this clonotype. The V and J genes are TRBV7-9 and TRBJ2-3; 11 bases align to TRBD2. The germline V gene encodes CDR1 SEHNR and CDR2 FQNEAQ (reference sequence). This CDR3 comprises 16 residues. Germline trimming cut 2 bases from V and 4 bases from J; bases unmatched to any gene: 5. The CDR3 region is CASSLKLAGGSDTQYF. CDR3 in DNA: TGTGCCAGCAGCTTAAAGCTAGCGGGAGGATCAGATACGCAGTATTTT.

This clonotype has a count of ten or more. The chain uses TRBV12-3 or TRBV12-4 and TRBJ1-1; D gene uncertain. V lost 6 bases and J lost 5, with 19 bases in between. The CDR3 extends over 15 amino acids. CDR3 coding DNA: TGTGCCAGCAGCCCTCAAACGATAAGTGGTACTGAAGCTTTCTTT. Translated: CASSPQTISGTEAFF.

This clonotype showed up many times. This chain uses TRBV6-5 with TRBJ2-7; D is undetermined. V was cut by 0 bases and J by 9 bases, with 15 bases left in between. Germline V gene lookup returns CDR1 MNHEY and CDR2 SVGAGI. The CDR3 covers 14 residues. In nucleotides, the CDR3 is TGTGCCAGCAGTTACTCCCGGGCCACAGTCGGGCAGTACTTC. It yields the protein CASSYSRATVGQYF.

Many counts were recorded for this clonotype. V and J are TRBV12-5 and TRBJ2-1; 7 bases fit TRBD1. The germline V gene has CDR1 LGHNT and CDR2 FRNRAP. J was trimmed by 4 bases and V by 1 base; bases with no gene match: 7. The CDR3 runs to 16 residues. The CDR3, as DNA: TGTGCTAGTGGTTTGGGCCCGGGACAGCCATACAATGAGCAGTTCTTC. It specifies CASGLGPGQPYNEQFF.

This clonotype occurred many times. The CDR3, as DNA: TGTGCCAGCAGCTTAGTACAGTCAAGCTATGGCTACACCTTC. Its translation is CASSLVQSSYGYTF. The genes are TRBV7-2 and TRBJ1-2; no clear D. From germline, CDR1 is SGHTA and CDR2 FQGNSA. This CDR3 is built from 14 residues. The V gene lost 1 base and the J gene lost 4 bases, with 10 bases spanning the gap.

This clonotype was recorded many times. V is TRBV12-3 or TRBV12-4 and J is TRBJ1-1, with D possibly TRBD1 on 6 matching bases. Trimming removed 1 base from V and 10 bases from J, with 13 bases in between. The CDR3 totals 13 residues. The CDR3 sequence: CASSLVSAGVAFF. The CDR3 DNA reads as TGTGCCAGCAGTTTAGTAAGTGCAGGGGTAGCTTTCTTT.

This clonotype was counted at least ten times. This rearrangement joins TRBV5-6 to TRBJ2-3; D unresolved. V lost 1 base and J lost 3, with 9 bases in between. The CDR3 covers 14 residues. Per the germline V gene, CDR1 is SGHDT and CDR2 is YYEEEE. The CDR3 sequence is CASSLWFRTDTQYF. As DNA, the CDR3 is TGTGCCAGCAGCTTGTGGTTTAGGACAGATACGCAGTATTTT.

This clonotype was detected ten times or more. V and J are TRBV7-6 and TRBJ1-6; TRBD1 aligns across 8 bases. V dropped 4 bases and J dropped 6; count of bases not matched to a gene: 8. CDR3 length: 16 amino acids. Per germline, CDR1 SGHVS and CDR2 FNYEAQ. CDR3 region: CASSSRTGWINSPLHF. The CDR3 nucleotides are TGTGCCAGCAGCTCCAGGACAGGGTGGATTAATTCACCCCTCCACTTT.

This clonotype was picked up many times. The V gene is TRBV5-1, the J gene TRBJ1-1; D not certain. Germline V gene lookup returns CDR1 SGHRS and CDR2 YFSETQ. V was pared by 0 bases and J by 0 bases, with 12 bases between. This CDR3 has 16 amino acids. Here the CDR3 reads CASSLAKGSMNTEAFF. As DNA, the CDR3 is TGCGCCAGCAGCTTGGCTAAGGGAAGCATGAACACTGAAGCTTTCTTT.

This clonotype was counted at least ten times. This chain links TRBV11-2 with TRBJ2-7; the match to TRBD2 covers 9 bases. This CDR3 spans 18 amino acids. V lost 5 bases and J lost 2; bases outside the gene matches: 16. Germline values: CDR1 SGHAT, CDR2 FQNNGV. CDR3 amino acids: CASSLRTSVYLNPYEQYF. CDR3 in DNA: TGTGCCAGCAGCCTCAGGACTAGCGTTTACTTAAACCCCTACGAGCAGTACTTC.

Details on this clonotype: The junction differs from germline at one of its ends, possibly a read error. The chain couples TRBV30 to TRBJ2-7, with D maybe TRBD2 (6 bases). Germline CDR1 and CDR2: GTSNPN and SVGIG (reference sequence). CDR3 size: 13 residues. The CDR3 sequence is CAWSTRDSNEQYF. The CDR3 DNA reads TGTGCCTGGAGTACTCGGGACTCCAACGAGCAGTACTTC.

The table lists this clonotype with a few counts. The V gene is TRBV9, the J gene TRBJ2-1; possible D gene TRBD2, 5 bases. The germline gives CDR1 SGDLS, CDR2 YYNGEE. V was shortened by 5 bases and J by 4 bases, with 13 bases between the two germline ends. CDR3 length equals 14 residues. The CDR3 spells CASRKDGMYNEQFF. As DNA, the CDR3 is TGTGCCAGCAGAAAGGACGGGATGTACAATGAGCAGTTCTTC.

This clonotype has ten or more counts. The chain uses TRBV12-3 or TRBV12-4 and TRBJ1-1; D uncertain. Trimming left V 0 bases short and J 2 bases short, with 4 bases between. This CDR3 spans 13 amino acids. DNA of the CDR3: TGTGCCAGCAGTTTAGCGTTAAACACTGAAGCTTTCTTT. It codes for CASSLALNTEAFF.

This clonotype was found many times. J is TRBJ1-6 and V is TRBV27, with a tentative D call TRBD1 (5 bases). The CDR3 consists of 15 residues. The V and J ends lost 5 bases and 8 bases respectively, with 16 bases between them. CDR1 MNHEY and CDR2 SMNVEV come from the germline V gene (reference sequence). The DNA of the CDR3 is TGTGCCAGCAGTACGGGGCAACCCGGGTATTCACCCCTCCACTTT. Protein product: CASSTGQPGYSPLHF.

This clonotype was seen at least ten times. V and J are TRBV20-1 and TRBJ1-1; TRBD1 might be the D (6 bases). The CDR3 consists of 14 residues. V lost 1 base and J 5 bases, leaving 14 bases between the germline ends. Germline assignment: CDR1 DFQATT and CDR2 SNEGSKA (reference sequence). The chain's CDR3 is CSARVPRGRTEAFF. For the CDR3, the DNA is TGCAGTGCTAGAGTGCCCAGGGGTAGAACTGAAGCTTTCTTT.